What follows describes a single TCR beta chain. This record belongs to a study of CD8 T cells in Susac syndrome. Germline V gene lookup returns CDR1 SGHRS and CDR2 YFSETQ. CDR3 length: 15 residues. V shed 3 bases and J 10 bases; nucleotides not matched to a gene: 10. cDNA came from about 0.5 to 1 ug RNA primed by random hexamers. TCRdb fed the immunoSEQ multiplex PCR reads into MiXCR, producing one record per CDR3 protein. In the table there are about 110,000 distinct CDR3 sequences, around 95% of which are singletons. The sample taken for sequencing was CD4+ T cells from PBMCs. The TCR was taken from a human donor in good health. V is TRBV5-1 and J is TRBJ1-6, with TRBD1 matching 7 bases. CDR3 loop: CASSSGGQGGSPLHF. In DNA, the CDR3 is TGCGCCAGCAGCTCGGGAGGTCAGGGGGGATCACCCCTCCACTTT.